The entry that follows covers one T cell receptor (beta chain) sequence. This entry comes from a study of CD8 T cells in Susac syndrome. Across the whole study: The sequenced Susac syndrome patients included five or six who had clinically active disease and 8 or 9 who were in remission.

RNA, at about 0.45 to 1 ug, was reverse transcribed with random hexamers. TCRdb passed the immunoSEQ multiplex PCR reads through MiXCR, listing each CDR3 protein once. The profile shows 100,000 to 150,000 distinct CDR3 sequences, 90% to 95% of them singletons. CDR3 size: 17 residues. The V gene's germline CDR1 is MNHNS and CDR2 SASEGT. Trimming pared 6 bases from V and 3 bases from J, leaving 23 bases between. The sequenced target, TCR beta, came from blood CD8+ and CD4+ T cells. The Susac syndrome patients fit the recently defined diagnostic criteria for definite or probable disease. The TEMRA cells underwent FACS enrichment, while the CD8+ and CD4+ T cells underwent negative isolation.

The chain uses TRBV6-1 and TRBJ1-2, with a possible D match to TRBD1 (6 bases). The clonotype originates from a human donor with Susac syndrome. Material: CD8+ T cells from PBMCs. CDR3 sequence reads: CASRIGTPLKTYYGYTF. The CDR3 coding sequence is TGTGCCAGCAGAATAGGGACACCGCTAAAGACGTACTATGGCTACACCTTC.